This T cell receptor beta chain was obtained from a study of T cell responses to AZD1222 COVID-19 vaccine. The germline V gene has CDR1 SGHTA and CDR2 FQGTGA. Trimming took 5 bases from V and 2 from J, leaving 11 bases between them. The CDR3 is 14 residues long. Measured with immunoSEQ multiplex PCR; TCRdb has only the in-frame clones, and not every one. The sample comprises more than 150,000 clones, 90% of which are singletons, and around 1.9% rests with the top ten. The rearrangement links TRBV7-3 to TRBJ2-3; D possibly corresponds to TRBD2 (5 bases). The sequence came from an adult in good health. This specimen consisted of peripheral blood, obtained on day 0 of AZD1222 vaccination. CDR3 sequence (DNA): TGTGCCAGCAGCCCCGAGGGCTACACAGATACGCAGTATTTT. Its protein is CASSPEGYTDTQYF.